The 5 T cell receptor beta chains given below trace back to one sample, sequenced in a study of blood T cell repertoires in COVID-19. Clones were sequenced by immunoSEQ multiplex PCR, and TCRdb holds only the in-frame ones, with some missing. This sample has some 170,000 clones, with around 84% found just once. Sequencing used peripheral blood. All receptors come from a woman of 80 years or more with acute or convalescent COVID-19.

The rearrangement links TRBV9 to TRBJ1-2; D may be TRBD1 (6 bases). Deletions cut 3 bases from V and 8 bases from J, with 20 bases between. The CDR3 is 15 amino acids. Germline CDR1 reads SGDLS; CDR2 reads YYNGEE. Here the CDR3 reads CASSAGDNRVLGYTF. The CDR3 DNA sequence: TGTGCCAGCAGCGCTGGGGACAACAGGGTATTAGGCTACACCTTC.

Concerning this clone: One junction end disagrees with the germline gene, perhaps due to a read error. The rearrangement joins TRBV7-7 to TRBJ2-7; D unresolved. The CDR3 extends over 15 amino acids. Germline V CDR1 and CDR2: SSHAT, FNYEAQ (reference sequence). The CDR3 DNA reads TGTGCTAGCAGCCCGGGTCCATCACGAGCCTACGAGCAGTACTTC. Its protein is CASSPGPSRAYEQYF.

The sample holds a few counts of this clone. CDR3 residues: CASSFGSIGTGGYLGGANVLTF. The CDR3, as DNA: TGTGCCAGCAGTTTTGGAAGTATAGGGACAGGGGGCTATTTAGGTGGGGCCAACGTCCTGACTTTC. This sequence joins TRBV28 and TRBJ2-6; 12 positions agree with TRBD1. V was pared by 3 bases and J by 3 bases, with 18 bases of the junction left unmatched. Per the germline V gene, CDR1 is MDHEN and CDR2 is SYDVKM. The CDR3 is made up of 22 amino acids.

For the CDR3, the DNA is TGTGCCAGCAGCCAACGGGGTGAGTGGCCGAATGAGCAGTTCTTC. Translating it yields CASSQRGEWPNEQFF. The chain has TRBV3-1 (or the pseudogene TRBV3-2) and TRBJ2-1; TRBD2 is a possible D gene (5 bases). Germline V CDR1 and CDR2: LGHDT, YNNKEL (reference sequence). The length of the CDR3 is 15 residues. The ends were cut back, 2 bases at V and 7 bases at J, with 15 bases in the middle.

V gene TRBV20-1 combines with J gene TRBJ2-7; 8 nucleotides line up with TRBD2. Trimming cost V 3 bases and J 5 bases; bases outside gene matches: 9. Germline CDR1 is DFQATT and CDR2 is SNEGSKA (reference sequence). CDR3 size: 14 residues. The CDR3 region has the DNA TGCAGTGCTAGTAATGCGGGGGGCCCCCACGAGCAGTACTTC. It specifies CSASNAGGPHEQYF.